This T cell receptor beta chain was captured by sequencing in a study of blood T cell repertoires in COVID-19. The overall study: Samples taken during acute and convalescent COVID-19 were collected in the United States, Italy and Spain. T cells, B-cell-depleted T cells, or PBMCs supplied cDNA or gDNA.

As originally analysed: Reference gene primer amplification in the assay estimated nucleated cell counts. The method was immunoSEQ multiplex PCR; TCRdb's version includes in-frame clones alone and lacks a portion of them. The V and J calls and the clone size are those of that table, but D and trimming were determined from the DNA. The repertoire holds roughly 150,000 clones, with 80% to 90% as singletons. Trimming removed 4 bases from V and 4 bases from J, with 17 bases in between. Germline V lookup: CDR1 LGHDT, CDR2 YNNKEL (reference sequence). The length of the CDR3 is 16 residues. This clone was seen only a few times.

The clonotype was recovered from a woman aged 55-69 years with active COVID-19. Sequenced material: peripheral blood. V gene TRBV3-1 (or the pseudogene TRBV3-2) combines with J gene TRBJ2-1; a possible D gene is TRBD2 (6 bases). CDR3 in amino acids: CASSPLAWEVYNEQFF. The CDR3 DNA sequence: TGTGCCAGCAGCCCCCTGGCGTGGGAGGTTTACAATGAGCAGTTCTTC.